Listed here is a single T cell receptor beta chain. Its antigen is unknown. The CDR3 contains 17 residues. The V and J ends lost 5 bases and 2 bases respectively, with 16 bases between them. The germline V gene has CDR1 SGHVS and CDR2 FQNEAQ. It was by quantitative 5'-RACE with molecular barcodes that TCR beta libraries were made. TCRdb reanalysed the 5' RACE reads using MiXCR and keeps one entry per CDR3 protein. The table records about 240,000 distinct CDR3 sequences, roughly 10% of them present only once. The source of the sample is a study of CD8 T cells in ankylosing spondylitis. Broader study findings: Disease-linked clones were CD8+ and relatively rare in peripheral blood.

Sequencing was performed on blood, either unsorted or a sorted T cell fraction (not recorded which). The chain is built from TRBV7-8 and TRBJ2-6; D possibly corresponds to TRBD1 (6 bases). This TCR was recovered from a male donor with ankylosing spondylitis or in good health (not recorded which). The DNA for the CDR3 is TGTGCCAGCAGCCCACAGAACTCAGGGGCTGGGGCCAACGTCCTGACTTTC. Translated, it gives CASSPQNSGAGANVLTF.